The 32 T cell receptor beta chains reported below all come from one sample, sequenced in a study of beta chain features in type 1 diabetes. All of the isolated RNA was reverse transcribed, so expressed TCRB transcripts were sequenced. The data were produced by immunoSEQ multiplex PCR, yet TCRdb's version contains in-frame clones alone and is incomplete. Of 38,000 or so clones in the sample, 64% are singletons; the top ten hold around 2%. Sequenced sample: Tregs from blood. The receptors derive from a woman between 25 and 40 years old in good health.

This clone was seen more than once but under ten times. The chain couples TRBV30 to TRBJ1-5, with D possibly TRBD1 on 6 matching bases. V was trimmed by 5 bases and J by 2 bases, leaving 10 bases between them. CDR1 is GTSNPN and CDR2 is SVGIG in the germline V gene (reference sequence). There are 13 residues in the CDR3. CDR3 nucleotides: TGTGCCTGGGGGGCAGGGGGCAATCAGCCCCAGCATTTT. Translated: CAWGAGGNQPQHF.

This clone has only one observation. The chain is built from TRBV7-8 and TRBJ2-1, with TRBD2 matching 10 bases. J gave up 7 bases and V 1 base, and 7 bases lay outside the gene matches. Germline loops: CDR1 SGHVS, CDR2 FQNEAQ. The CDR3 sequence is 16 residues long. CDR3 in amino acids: CASSLVGTSGANEQFF. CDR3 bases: TGTGCCAGCAGCTTAGTCGGAACTAGCGGGGCTAATGAGCAGTTCTTC.

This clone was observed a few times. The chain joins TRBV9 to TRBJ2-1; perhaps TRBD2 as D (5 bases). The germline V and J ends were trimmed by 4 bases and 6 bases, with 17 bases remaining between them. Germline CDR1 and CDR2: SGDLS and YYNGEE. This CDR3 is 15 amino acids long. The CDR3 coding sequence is TGTGCCAGCAGCATGTATGGCCTAGCACGCAATGAGCAGTTCTTC. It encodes CASSMYGLARNEQFF.

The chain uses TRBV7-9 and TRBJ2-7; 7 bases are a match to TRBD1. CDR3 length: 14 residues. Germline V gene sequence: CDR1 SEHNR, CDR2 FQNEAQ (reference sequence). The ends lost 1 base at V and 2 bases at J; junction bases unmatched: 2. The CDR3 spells CASSLGGTAYEQYF. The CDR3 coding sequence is TGTGCCAGCAGCTTAGGAGGGACAGCCTACGAGCAGTACTTC.

CDR3 in amino acids: CASSESGRYNEQFF. The CDR3 DNA reads TGTGCCAGCAGTGAATCGGGTCGGTACAATGAGCAGTTCTTC. The chain recombines TRBV25-1 with TRBJ2-1, with no clear D. From germline, CDR1 is MGHDK and CDR2 SYGVNS. The CDR3 loop spans 14 amino acids. Trimming removed 1 base at V and 4 bases at J, with 8 bases between.

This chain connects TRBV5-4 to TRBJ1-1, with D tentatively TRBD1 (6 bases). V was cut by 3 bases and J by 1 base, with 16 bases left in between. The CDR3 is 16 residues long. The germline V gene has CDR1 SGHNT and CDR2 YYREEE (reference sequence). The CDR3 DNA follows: TGTGCCAGCAGCTGGCGACCCGGGACAAGGAACACTGAAGCTTTCTTT. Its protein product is CASSWRPGTRNTEAFF.

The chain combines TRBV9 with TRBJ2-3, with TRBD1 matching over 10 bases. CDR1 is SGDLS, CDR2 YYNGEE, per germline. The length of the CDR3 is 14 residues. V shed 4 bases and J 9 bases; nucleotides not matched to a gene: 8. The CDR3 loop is CASSPTPGQGTQYF. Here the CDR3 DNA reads TGTGCCAGCAGCCCCACCCCGGGACAGGGGACGCAGTATTTT.

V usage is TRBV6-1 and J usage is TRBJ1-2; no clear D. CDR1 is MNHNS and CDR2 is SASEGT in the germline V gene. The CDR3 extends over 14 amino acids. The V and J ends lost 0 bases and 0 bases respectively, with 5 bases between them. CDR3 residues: CASSEAAANYGYTF. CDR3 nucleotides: TGTGCCAGCAGTGAAGCGGCAGCTAACTATGGCTACACCTTC.

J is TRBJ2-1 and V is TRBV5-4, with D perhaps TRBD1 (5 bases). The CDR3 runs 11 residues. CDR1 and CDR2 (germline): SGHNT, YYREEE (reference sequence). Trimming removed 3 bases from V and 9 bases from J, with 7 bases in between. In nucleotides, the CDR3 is TGTGCCAGCAGCTCCCAGGGTGAGCAGTTCTTC. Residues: CASSSQGEQFF.

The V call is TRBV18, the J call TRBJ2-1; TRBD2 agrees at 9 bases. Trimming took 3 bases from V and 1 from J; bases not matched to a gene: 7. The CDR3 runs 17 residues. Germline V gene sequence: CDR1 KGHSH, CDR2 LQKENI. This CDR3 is CASSPAGAGGSYNEQFF. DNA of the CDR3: TGTGCCAGCTCACCCGCGGGAGCGGGGGGATCCTACAATGAGCAGTTCTTC. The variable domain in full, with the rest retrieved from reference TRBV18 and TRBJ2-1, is NAGVMQNPRHLVRRRGQEARLRCSPMKGHSHVYWYRQLPEEGLKFMVYLQKENIIDESGMPKERFSAEFPKEGPSILRIQQVVRGDSAAYFCASSPAGAGGSYNEQFFGPGTRLTVL.

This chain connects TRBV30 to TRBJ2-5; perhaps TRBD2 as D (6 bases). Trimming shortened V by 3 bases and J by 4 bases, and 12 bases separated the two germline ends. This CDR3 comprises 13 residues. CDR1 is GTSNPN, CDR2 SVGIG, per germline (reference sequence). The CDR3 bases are TGTGCCTGGAGCTTACAAGCGGGAGAGACCCAGTACTTC. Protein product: CAWSLQAGETQYF.

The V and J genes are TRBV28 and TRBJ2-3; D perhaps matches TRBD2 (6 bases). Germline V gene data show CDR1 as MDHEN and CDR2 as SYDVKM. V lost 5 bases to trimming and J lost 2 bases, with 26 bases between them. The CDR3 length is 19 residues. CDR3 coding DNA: TGTGCCAGCAGTAGACCGCCGGGACTCATTTCCACCCACACAGATACGCAGTATTTT. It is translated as CASSRPPGLISTHTDTQYF.

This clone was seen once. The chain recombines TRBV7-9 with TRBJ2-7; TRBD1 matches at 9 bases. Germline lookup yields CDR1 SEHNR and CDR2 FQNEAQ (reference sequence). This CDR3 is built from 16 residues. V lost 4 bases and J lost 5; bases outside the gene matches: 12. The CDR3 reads CASSSFLRDRVHEQYF. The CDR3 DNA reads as TGTGCCAGCAGCTCATTTCTCCGGGACAGGGTCCACGAGCAGTACTTC.

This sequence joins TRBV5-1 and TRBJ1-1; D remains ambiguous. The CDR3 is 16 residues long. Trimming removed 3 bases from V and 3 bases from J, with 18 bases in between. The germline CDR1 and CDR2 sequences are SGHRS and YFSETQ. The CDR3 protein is CASSSFGGAMDTEAFF. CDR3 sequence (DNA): TGCGCCAGCAGCTCCTTTGGAGGCGCAATGGACACTGAAGCTTTCTTT. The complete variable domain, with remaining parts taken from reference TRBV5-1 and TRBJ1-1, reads KAGVTQTPRYLIKTRGQQVTLSCSPISGHRSVSWYQQTPGQGLQFLFEYFSETQRNKGNFPGRFSGRQFSNSRSEMNVSTLELGDSALYLCASSSFGGAMDTEAFFGQGTRLTVV.

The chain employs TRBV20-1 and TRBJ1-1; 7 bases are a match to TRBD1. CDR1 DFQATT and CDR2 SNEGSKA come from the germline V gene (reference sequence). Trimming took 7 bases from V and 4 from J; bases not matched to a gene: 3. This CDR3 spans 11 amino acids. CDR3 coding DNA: TGCAGTGTTCACAGGGGCACTGAAGCTTTCTTT. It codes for CSVHRGTEAFF.

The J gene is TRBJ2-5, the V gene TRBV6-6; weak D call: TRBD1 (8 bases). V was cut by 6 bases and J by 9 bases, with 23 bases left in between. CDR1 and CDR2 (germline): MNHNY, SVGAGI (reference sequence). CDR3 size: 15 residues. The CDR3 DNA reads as TGTGCCAGCAGGCCCGGGACAGGCGGGAGTGGGGCCCAGTACTTC. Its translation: CASRPGTGGSGAQYF.

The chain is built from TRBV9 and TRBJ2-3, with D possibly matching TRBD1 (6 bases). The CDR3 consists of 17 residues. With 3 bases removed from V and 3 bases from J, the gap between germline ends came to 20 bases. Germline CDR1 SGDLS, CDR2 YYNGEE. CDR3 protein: CASSARYRDQGTDTQYF. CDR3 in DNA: TGTGCCAGCAGCGCCCGATACAGGGACCAGGGGACAGATACGCAGTATTTT. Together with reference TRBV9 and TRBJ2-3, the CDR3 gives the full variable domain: DSGVTQTPKHLITATGQRVTLRCSPRSGDLSVYWYQQSLDQGLQFLIQYYNGEERAKGNILERFSAQQFPDLHSELNLSSLELGDSALYFCASSARYRDQGTDTQYFGPGTRLTVL.

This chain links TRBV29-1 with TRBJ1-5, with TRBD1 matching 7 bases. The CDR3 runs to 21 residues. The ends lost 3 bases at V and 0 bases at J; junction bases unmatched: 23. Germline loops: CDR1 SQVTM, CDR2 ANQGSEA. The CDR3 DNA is TGCAGCGTTGACCGCCCACTGCACAGCCATCTTAGGGGGCGTAGCAATCAGCCCCAGCATTTT. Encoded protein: CSVDRPLHSHLRGRSNQPQHF.

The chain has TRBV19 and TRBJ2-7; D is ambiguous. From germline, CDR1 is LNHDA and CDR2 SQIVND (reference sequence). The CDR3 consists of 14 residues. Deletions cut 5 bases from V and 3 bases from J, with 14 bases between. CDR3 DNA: TGTGCCAGTAGTTTGGCACCCAATTTCTACGAGCAGTACTTC. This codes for CASSLAPNFYEQYF. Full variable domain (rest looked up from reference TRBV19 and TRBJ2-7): DGGITQSPKYLFRKEGQNVTLSCEQNLNHDAMYWYRQDPGQGLRLIYYSQIVNDFQKGDIAEGYSVSREKKESFPLTVTSAQKNPTAFYLCASSLAPNFYEQYFGPGTRLTVT.

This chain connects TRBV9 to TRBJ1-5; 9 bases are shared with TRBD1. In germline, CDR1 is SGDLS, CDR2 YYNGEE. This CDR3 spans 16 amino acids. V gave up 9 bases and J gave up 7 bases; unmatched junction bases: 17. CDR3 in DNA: TGTGCCACCCTCTGGACAGGGGAATCCAATAGCCAGCCCCAGCATTTT. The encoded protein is CATLWTGESNSQPQHF. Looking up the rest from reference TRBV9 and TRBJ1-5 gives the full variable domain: DSGVTQTPKHLITATGQRVTLRCSPRSGDLSVYWYQQSLDQGLQFLIQYYNGEERAKGNILERFSAQQFPDLHSELNLSSLELGDSALYFCATLWTGESNSQPQHFGDGTRLSIL.

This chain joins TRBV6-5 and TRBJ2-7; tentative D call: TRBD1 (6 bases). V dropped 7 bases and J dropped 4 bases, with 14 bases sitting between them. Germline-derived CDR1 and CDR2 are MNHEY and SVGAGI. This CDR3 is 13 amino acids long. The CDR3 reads CASTLRTEYEQYF. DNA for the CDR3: TGTGCCAGCACCCTCCGGACAGAGTACGAGCAGTACTTC.

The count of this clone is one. CDR3 bases: TGCAGCGGGGGGACAGGGGGCGAGTATGGCTACACCTTC. It specifies CSGGTGGEYGYTF. The chain combines TRBV29-1 with TRBJ1-2; 12 bases align to TRBD1. Germline trimming cut 7 bases from V and 5 bases from J; bases unmatched to any gene: 5. Germline CDR1 is SQVTM and CDR2 is ANQGSEA. The CDR3 has 13 residues.

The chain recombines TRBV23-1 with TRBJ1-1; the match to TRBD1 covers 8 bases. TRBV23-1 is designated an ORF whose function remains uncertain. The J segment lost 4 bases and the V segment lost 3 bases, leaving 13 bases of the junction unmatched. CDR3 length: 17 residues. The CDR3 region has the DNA TGCGCCAGCAGTCAGTTCCAGGGGGCGATTGGGAGCACTGAAGCTTTCTTT. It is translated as CASSQFQGAIGSTEAFF.

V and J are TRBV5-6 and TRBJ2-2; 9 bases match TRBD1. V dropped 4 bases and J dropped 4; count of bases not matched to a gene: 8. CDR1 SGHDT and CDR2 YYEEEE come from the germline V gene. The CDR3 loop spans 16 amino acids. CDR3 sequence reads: CASSTPGQGLTGELFF. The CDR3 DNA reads TGTGCCAGCAGCACCCCGGGACAGGGTCTCACCGGGGAGCTGTTTTTT.

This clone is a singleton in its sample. The CDR3 DNA sequence: TGTGCCAGCAGCTTAGGCGTTGTTTCATCCGAGACCCAGTACTTC. Protein product: CASSLGVVSSETQYF. J is TRBJ2-5 and V is TRBV11-2; D not certain. The germline CDR1 and CDR2 sequences are SGHAT and FQNNGV. The V end was cut by 1 base, the J end by 5 bases, with 14 bases between. The CDR3 sequence is 15 residues long.

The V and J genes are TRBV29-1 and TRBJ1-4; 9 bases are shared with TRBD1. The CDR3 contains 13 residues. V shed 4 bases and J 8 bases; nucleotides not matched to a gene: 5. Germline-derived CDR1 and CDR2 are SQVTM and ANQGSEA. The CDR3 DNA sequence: TGCAGCGTTGCCGGGACAGGGAGAGAAAAACTGTTTTTT. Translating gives CSVAGTGREKLFF.

CDR3 protein: CASRRRGANYGYTF. For the CDR3, the DNA is TGTGCCAGCAGACGCAGGGGAGCTAACTATGGCTACACCTTC. The chain links TRBV6-6 to TRBJ1-2, with a possible D match to TRBD1 (6 bases). The CDR3 has 14 amino acids. Looked up from germline, CDR1 is MNHNY and CDR2 is SVGAGI (reference sequence). Trimming took off 6 bases at V and 0 bases at J, with 11 bases between the two ends.

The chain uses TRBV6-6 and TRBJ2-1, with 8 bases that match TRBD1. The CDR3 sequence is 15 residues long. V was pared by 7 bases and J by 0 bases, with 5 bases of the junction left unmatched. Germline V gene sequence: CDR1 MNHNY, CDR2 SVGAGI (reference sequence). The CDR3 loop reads CASIGQGSSYNEQFF. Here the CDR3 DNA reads TGTGCCAGCATCGGACAGGGAAGCTCCTACAATGAGCAGTTCTTC.

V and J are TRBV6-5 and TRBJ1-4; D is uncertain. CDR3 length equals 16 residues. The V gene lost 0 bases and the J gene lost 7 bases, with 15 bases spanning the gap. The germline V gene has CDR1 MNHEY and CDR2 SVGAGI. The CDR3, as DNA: TGTGCCAGCAGTTACTCGACAAGTTTGGCTCCTGAAAAACTGTTTTTT. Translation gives CASSYSTSLAPEKLFF.

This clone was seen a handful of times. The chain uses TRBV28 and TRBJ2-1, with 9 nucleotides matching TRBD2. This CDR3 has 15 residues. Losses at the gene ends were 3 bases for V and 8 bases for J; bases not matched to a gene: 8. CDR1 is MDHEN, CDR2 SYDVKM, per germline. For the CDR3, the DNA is TGTGCCAGCAGTTTCGCGGCTAGCGGGGAGGATGAGCAGTTCTTC. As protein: CASSFAASGEDEQFF.

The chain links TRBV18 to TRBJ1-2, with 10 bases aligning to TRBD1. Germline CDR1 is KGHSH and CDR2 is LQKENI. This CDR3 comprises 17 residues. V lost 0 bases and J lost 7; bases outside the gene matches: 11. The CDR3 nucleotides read TGTGCCAGCTCACCACCGCGACAGGGGGCTTTGTTAAGTGGCTACACCTTC. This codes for CASSPPRQGALLSGYTF.

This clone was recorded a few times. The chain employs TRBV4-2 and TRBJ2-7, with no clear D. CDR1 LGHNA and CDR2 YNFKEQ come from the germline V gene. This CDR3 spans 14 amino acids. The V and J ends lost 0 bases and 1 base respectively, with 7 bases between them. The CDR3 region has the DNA TGTGCCAGCAGCCAAGATAGCAGATCCTACGAGCAGTACTTC. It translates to CASSQDSRSYEQYF.